The text below deals with one T cell receptor beta chain. Followed over time, Seattle patients had been enrolled while infection was active. The data stem from a study of blood T cell repertoires in COVID-19. At the level of the study: Some COVID-19 samples were acute and others convalescent; all came from the United States, Italy and Spain. Nucleic acid was either cDNA or gDNA, and it came from T cells, B-cell-depleted T cells, or PBMCs.

This CDR3 spans 17 amino acids. Germline values: CDR1 SGHVS, CDR2 FNYEAQ. With 5 bases clipped from V and 5 bases from J, the junction kept 13 bases outside the gene matches. This table comes from immunoSEQ multiplex PCR, and its TCRdb copy is limited to in-frame clones, with some not included. Among 130,000 or so clones, approximately 90% were seen once, and the ten largest hold 2.5% to 3%. The TCR sequence derives from a human donor with COVID-19, enrolled during active disease. The donor label of this sample is uncertain. This chain connects TRBV7-6 to TRBJ2-7; 12 nucleotides match TRBD1. Sequencing was performed on peripheral blood. CDR3 region: CASSRADRGTGGHEQYF. CDR3 in DNA: TGTGCCAGCAGCAGAGCCGACCGAGGGACAGGGGGCCACGAGCAGTACTTC.